The rows below give T cell receptor beta chains drawn from one sample of a study of T cells in Graves' hyperthyroidism and ophthalmopathy. TCRdb re-analysed the multiplex PCR reads in MiXCR, keeping a single row per CDR3 protein. This table holds about half a million distinct CDR3 sequences, about 20% found once. Sequences were obtained from blood. The receptors shown here come from a man between 35 and 55 years old with Graves' ophthalmopathy. The CDR3 runs from the conserved cysteine through the conserved F or W. Fields, in order: D gene, V gene, clone size, J gene, CDR3 length, CDR3 DNA, CDR3 protein. D genes are given only for firm matches. For some rows the clone size is stated as once, few or many, or as a class when expanded; others skip it.

d_gene: .; v_gene: TRBV4-2; abundance: .; j_gene: TRBJ2-1; len: 16; CDR3nt: TGTGCCAGCAGCCAAGAAGGGGACTCCTCCTACAATGAGCAGTTCTTC; CDR3aa: CASSQEGDSSYNEQFF
d_gene: .; v_gene: TRBV2; abundance: many; j_gene: TRBJ2-7; len: 14; CDR3nt: TGTGCCAGCAGTGTATGGTTGGGCTTTGGGGAGCAGTACTTC; CDR3aa: CASSVWLGFGEQYF
d_gene: .; v_gene: TRBV6-1; abundance: many; j_gene: TRBJ1-1; len: 15; CDR3nt: TGTGCCAGCAGGGAGGGATTGTCCGGTAACACTGAAGCTTTCTTT; CDR3aa: CASREGLSGNTEAFF
d_gene: TRBD2; v_gene: TRBV3-1; abundance: many; j_gene: TRBJ2-7; len: 15; CDR3nt: TGTGCCAGCAGCCAATTACTAGCGGGAGACCACGAGCAGTACTTC; CDR3aa: CASSQLLAGDHEQYF
d_gene: .; v_gene: TRBV12-3/TRBV12-4; abundance: .; j_gene: TRBJ1-6; len: 14; CDR3nt: TGTGCCAGCCGCTGGAGCCTTGGTAATTCACCCCTCCACTTT; CDR3aa: CASRWSLGNSPLHF
d_gene: TRBD1; v_gene: TRBV7-3; abundance: .; j_gene: TRBJ2-7; len: 14; CDR3nt: TGTGCCAGCAGCTTAACGACAGGGACCTACGAGCAGTACTTC; CDR3aa: CASSLTTGTYEQYF
d_gene: .; v_gene: TRBV5-1; abundance: .; j_gene: TRBJ1-5; len: 16; CDR3nt: TGCGCCAGCAGCTTGGGAGGGGGAGGCTTCACAGATACGCAGCATTTT; CDR3aa: CASSLGGGGFTDTQHF
d_gene: .; v_gene: TRBV29-1; abundance: few; j_gene: TRBJ2-7; len: 16; CDR3nt: TGCAGCGGAGTTTCACTTCAAGGGAGTTCGAACTACGAGCAGTACTTC; CDR3aa: CSGVSLQGSSNYEQYF
d_gene: .; v_gene: TRBV5-1; abundance: .; j_gene: TRBJ2-2; len: 17; CDR3nt: TGCGCCAGCAGGGCGGGCCCGCCCGGGTCCAATACCGGGGAGCTGTTTTTT; CDR3aa: CASRAGPPGSNTGELFF
d_gene: .; v_gene: TRBV18; abundance: many; j_gene: TRBJ2-5; len: 14; CDR3nt: TGTGCCAGCTCACCACGGAGGGGGCAGGAGACCCAGTACTTC; CDR3aa: CASSPRRGQETQYF
d_gene: .; v_gene: TRBV2; abundance: many; j_gene: TRBJ2-7; len: 12; CDR3nt: TGTGCCAGCTGGGGCAGGGGCTACGAGCAGTACTTC; CDR3aa: CASWGRGYEQYF
d_gene: TRBD2; v_gene: TRBV28; abundance: .; j_gene: TRBJ2-1; len: 11; CDR3nt: TGTGCCAGCAGGGGACTAAGTGAGCAGTTCTTC; CDR3aa: CASRGLSEQFF
d_gene: .; v_gene: TRBV12-3/TRBV12-4; abundance: many; j_gene: TRBJ1-2; len: 16; CDR3nt: TGTGCCAGCAGTTTAAGCTGGGGAAGTTCGAACTATGGCTACACCTTC; CDR3aa: CASSLSWGSSNYGYTF
d_gene: .; v_gene: TRBV28; abundance: few; j_gene: TRBJ1-1; len: 15; CDR3nt: TGTGCCAGCAGTCTCGCGGGGGTTCGGGGCACTGAAGCTTTCTTT; CDR3aa: CASSLAGVRGTEAFF
d_gene: TRBD2; v_gene: TRBV7-2; abundance: many; j_gene: TRBJ2-5; len: 20; CDR3nt: TGTGCCAGCAGCTACCGGTTGGGACTAGCGGGAGTAATTCGGCCAGAGACCCAGTACTTC; CDR3aa: CASSYRLGLAGVIRPETQYF
d_gene: TRBD1; v_gene: TRBV5-4; abundance: .; j_gene: TRBJ1-2; len: 16; CDR3nt: TGTGCCAGCAGCTCCGGGGCGACAGGGGGCAACTATGGCTACACCTTC; CDR3aa: CASSSGATGGNYGYTF
d_gene: .; v_gene: TRBV7-2; abundance: .; j_gene: TRBJ2-4; len: 16; CDR3nt: TGTGCCAGCAGCTTAGCGCTCGCGGGGGCTGCGGACATTCAGTACTTC; CDR3aa: CASSLALAGAADIQYF
d_gene: .; v_gene: TRBV5-4; abundance: .; j_gene: TRBJ2-5; len: 13; CDR3nt: TGTGCCAGCAGCAACGGGGACCCGGAGACCCAGTACTTC; CDR3aa: CASSNGDPETQYF
d_gene: TRBD1; v_gene: TRBV28; abundance: .; j_gene: TRBJ1-5; len: 18; CDR3nt: TGTGCCAGCAGACCTCGGGACAGGCCCTCCCGAACGAATCAGCCCCAGCATTTT; CDR3aa: CASRPRDRPSRTNQPQHF
d_gene: .; v_gene: TRBV6-1; abundance: few; j_gene: TRBJ1-5; len: 13; CDR3nt: TGTGCCAGCCAGATGGGGGATAATCAGCCCCAGCATTTT; CDR3aa: CASQMGDNQPQHF
d_gene: .; v_gene: TRBV6-1; abundance: few; j_gene: TRBJ2-1; len: 16; CDR3nt: TGTGCCAGCAGTGAAAGGCGCGGGTTCTCCTACAATGAGCAGTTCTTC; CDR3aa: CASSERRGFSYNEQFF
d_gene: TRBD2; v_gene: TRBV11-2; abundance: many; j_gene: TRBJ2-7; len: 14; CDR3nt: TGTGCCAGCAGCTTCCACGCGGGAGGATACGAGCAGTACTTC; CDR3aa: CASSFHAGGYEQYF
d_gene: .; v_gene: TRBV3-1; abundance: .; j_gene: TRBJ1-3; len: 14; CDR3nt: TGTGCCAGCAGCCAAACAAATCGTGGAAACACCATATATTTT; CDR3aa: CASSQTNRGNTIYF
d_gene: .; v_gene: TRBV19; abundance: once; j_gene: TRBJ2-5; len: 13; CDR3nt: TGTGCCAGTAGTGGCAGGGCTGGGGAGACCCAGTACTTC; CDR3aa: CASSGRAGETQYF
d_gene: .; v_gene: TRBV24-1; abundance: many; j_gene: TRBJ2-3; len: 15; CDR3nt: TGTGCCACCAGCGAAGGGGCACCCCGCACAGATACGCAGTATTTT; CDR3aa: CATSEGAPRTDTQYF
d_gene: .; v_gene: TRBV7-3; abundance: .; j_gene: TRBJ2-3; len: 14; CDR3nt: TGTGCCAGCAGCCCGAACAGGAACACAGAGACGCAGTATTTT; CDR3aa: CASSPNRNTETQYF
d_gene: TRBD1; v_gene: TRBV2; abundance: few; j_gene: TRBJ1-6; len: 14; CDR3nt: TGTGCCAGCAGCCTGACAGGGGAAAATTCACCCCTCCACTTT; CDR3aa: CASSLTGENSPLHF
d_gene: .; v_gene: TRBV7-8; abundance: many; j_gene: TRBJ1-1; len: 14; CDR3nt: TGTGCCAGCAGCCCAGAGGGACAAAGGGCCCAAGCTTTCTTT; CDR3aa: CASSPEGQRAQAFF
d_gene: TRBD2; v_gene: TRBV6-1; abundance: many; j_gene: TRBJ2-1; len: 12; CDR3nt: TGTGCCACCCGGGGAGCGGGGGGTGAGCAGTTCTTC; CDR3aa: CATRGAGGEQFF